The source of this T cell receptor beta chain is a study of blood T cell repertoires in COVID-19 (dated by TCRdb to the early 2020s). Looking at the study overall: Samples covering the acute and convalescent phases of COVID-19 were provided by collaborators in the United States, Italy and Spain. The repertoires were released in a freely available public database meant as a resource for research on the immune response to SARS-CoV-2. Nearly every sample came with metadata listing a de-identified subject ID, COVID-19 status, age in years and sex. The samples were drawn from two sources: the first 160 participants of the ongoing ImmuneRACE study, and over 1,000 subjects contributed by 6 global collaborators. HLA class I and class II types, where available, came from metadata supplied by the sample provider rather than from assay-based typing. The material from the prospective study consisted of cDNA or gDNA derived from T cells, B-cell-depleted T cells, or PBMCs. Deeply sampled blood TCRbeta repertoires from subjects exposed to, actively infected with, or recovered from COVID-19 were included in the dataset.

The immunoSEQ Assay, a bias-controlled multiplex PCR, was used to amplify TCRbeta CDR3 regions from genomic DNA. On the study's bioinformatics: Within the assay, amplification of reference gene primers was used to estimate how many nucleated cells each sample contained. To quantify the absolute abundance of each unique TCRbeta CDR3 rearrangement, sequence reads were collapsed and filtered. For each sample, productive Simpson clonality was calculated by taking the square root of Simpson's diversity index across productive rearrangements. TCRdb carries this immuneACCESS record with in-frame sequences only. Its versions omit some clonotypes, under half of them owing to an unresolved V gene in the studies checked, with the rest unexplained. V, J and clone size reflect that table, while D and trimming were determined from the DNA. The sample has 300,000 or so clones on record, about 92% of them singletons. The ten largest clones represent 2.6% of the sample.

Overall study results and their limits: The amount of clinical and demographic metadata varied by source and participant and was provided uncurated.

In the prospective study, participants were roughly 18 to 95 years old, resided in 25 or so geographic areas of the United States, and were enrolled through a virtual design. In the prospective study, participants were assigned to cohorts based on the clinical history participants reported in a screening survey and a study questionnaire. Recovered participants in ImmuneRACE Cohort 3 were defined by two consecutive negative NP/OP PCR tests, clearance by a healthcare professional, or resolution of symptoms. Each participant in the prospective study had whole blood, serum and a nasopharyngeal or oropharyngeal swab collected by mobile phlebotomists. Participants in the prospective study had the option to provide additional blood draws and questionnaires over a 2-month period. Before DNA extraction, prospective study blood samples were shipped either frozen or at room temperature. A note on this clone: Which antigen it targets is not known. No clone much larger than this one lies a single base away; base qualities are absent.

The sample taken for sequencing was PBMCs or T cells enriched from blood (not recorded which). This receptor was obtained from a man in his fifties or sixties who had recovered from COVID-19.

The nucleotides read TGTGCCAGCAGCCAAGTGGACAGTTGGGGTGAGCAGTTCTTC. Its amino acids are CASSQVDSWGEQFF. Here the chain combines TRBV14 and TRBJ2-1; perhaps TRBD1 is the D gene, with 6 bases matching. In the germline V gene, CDR1 corresponds to SGHDN and CDR2 to FVKESK. V lost 1 base and J lost 9 bases; the stretch between them is 13 bases long. The CDR3 holds 14 amino acids from the cysteine to the phenylalanine. The read is trimmed to its CDR3 DNA, 42 bases read in frame from base 1.